The clone carrying this TCR beta chain appeared a single time. The target antigen is unknown. One end of the junction varies from germline; a read error may be responsible. Diagnoses used clinical symptoms, serum thyroxine and TRAb, thyroid ultrasound and orbital computed tomography. The data originate from a study of T cells in Graves' hyperthyroidism and ophthalmopathy. Germline V gene sequence: CDR1 SGHTA, CDR2 FQGTGA. The length of the CDR3 is 15 residues. Amplification yielded TCR beta CDR3 regions, with RNA transcripts as the source. Primed by the HTBI set, a first-round RT-PCR was run on the TCR CDR3. TCRdb ran MiXCR on the multiplex PCR reads and lists one entry per CDR3 protein. The top ten clones hold roughly 10% of a sample with about 52,000 distinct CDR3 sequences, less than 60% of them seen once. Points from the study as a whole: Onset of ophthalmopathy came a median around 7.1 months after the model predicted it.

The chain uses TRBV7-3 and TRBJ2-1; D unresolved. The sample taken for sequencing was blood. The receptor was isolated from a woman aged 45 to 65 with Graves' ophthalmopathy. The DNA of the CDR3 is TGTGCCGGCAGCTTAGGGTCCAGCTCCTACAATGAGCAGTTCTTC. It yields the protein CAGSLGSSSYNEQFF. The whole variable domain, filled in from reference TRBV7-3 and TRBJ2-1, reads GAGVSQTPSNKVTEKGKYVELRCDPISGHTALYWYRQSLGQGPEFLIYFQGTGAADDSGLPNDRFFAVRPEGSVSTLKIQRTERGDSAVYLCAGSLGSSSYNEQFFGPGTRLTVL.